This TCR beta chain was recorded in a study of T cell repertoires in cytomegalovirus infection. Whole-study context: Matching HLA type, along with CMV infection, was indicated by public TCR beta signatures.

TCRdb fed the reads into MiXCR, producing one record per CDR3 protein. The sample gives 210,000 or so distinct CDR3 sequences, approximately 6.7% of which show up once; around 6% is in the top ten. The table lists this clonotype with many counts. Trimming left V 2 bases short and J 1 base short, with 8 bases between. Germline assignment: CDR1 GTSNPN and CDR2 SVGIG (reference sequence). This CDR3 contains 13 residues. This clonotype was sampled from a human donor in good health (CMV status not recorded). Some clones in this sample may be carry-over from other donors' samples. This rearrangement joins TRBV30 to TRBJ2-5; D remains unclear. The sequencing sample was made of PBMCs. The CDR3 loop reads CAWSWAPQETQYF. The CDR3, as DNA: TGTGCCTGGAGTTGGGCTCCCCAAGAGACCCAGTACTTC. The full variable domain, in which reference TRBV30 and TRBJ2-5 provide the parts outside the CDR3, is SQTIHQWPATLVQPVGSPLSLECTVEGTSNPNLYWYRQAAGRGLQLLFYSVGIGQISSEVPQNLSASRPQDRQFILSSKKLLLSDSGFYLCAWSWAPQETQYFGPGTRLLVL.